Only a few counts were recorded for the clone carrying this T cell receptor (beta chain). Its antigen is as yet unknown. This entry comes from a study of beta chain features in type 1 diabetes. Study-level background: Examination spanned 100 million to 130 million sorted cells from all samples.

V lost 6 bases and J lost 1, with 12 bases in between. The CDR3 contains 14 residues. Germline V lookup: CDR1 MNHEY, CDR2 SVGAGI. Study findings and constraints: People with Type 1 diabetes carried modestly yet significantly shorter TCRB CDR3s in all four CD4+ subsets.

Every single donor gave one heparinised blood draw, and these averaged about 116 mL. By way of CD45RO/CCR7/CD25/CD127/CD95/CD27, the CD4+ regulatory, stem cell-like memory, central memory and naive cells were sorted. Sort purity for all populations was recorded as exceeding 98%. Sequencing targeted expressed TCRB transcripts, as all isolated RNA had been reverse transcribed. Assay used: immunoSEQ multiplex PCR; TCRdb lists only in-frame clones, some missing. This sample has under 300,000 clones; approximately 15% occur once, and the top ten carry almost 0.02%. The gene calls are TRBV6-5 and TRBJ1-1; D not resolved. Input material: naive CD4+ T cells from blood. The sequence was collected from a man under 40 with type 1 diabetes. The CDR3 loop is CASRRLRRNTEAFF. CDR3 sequence (DNA): TGTGCCAGCAGAAGACTACGAAGGAACACTGAAGCTTTCTTT.